This T cell receptor (beta chain) came from a study of CD8 T cells in ankylosing spondylitis (dated by TCRdb to 2016 to 2017). Background on the whole study: To find TCR variants linked to disease, the study profiled T cell receptor beta repertoires in ankylosing spondylitis patients and healthy donors. In total, the full study cohort was made up of some 100 healthy donors and about two dozen ankylosing spondylitis patients. Peripheral blood was sampled, and synovial fluid was also collected from ankylosing spondylitis patients. Broad study findings and their caveats: Some motif variants were previously reported in synovial fluid and blood of reactive arthritis patients, suggesting common disease-initiation mechanisms. A TCR beta motif made up of 7 to 9 highly homologous amino acid variants appeared to be characteristic of blood from ankylosing spondylitis patients. Significant enrichment of the disease-linked clones was reported in matched synovial fluid samples from ankylosing spondylitis patients. The disease-linked clones showed a CD8+ phenotype and occurred at relatively low frequencies in peripheral blood.

Sequencing took place on an Illumina HiSeq 2500. Quantitative 5'-RACE with molecular barcodes was the method used to prepare the TCR beta libraries. As for the original processing: Disease-linked TCR variants were identified with a new computational method built on a probabilistic model of VDJ rearrangement. Using fastp at Q25 and MiXCR, TCRdb reprocessed the public reads and kept productive beta chains. Identical CDR3 proteins give one entry, which carries the most common genes and DNA. The V and J calls were determined by TCRdb, not by the authors. The sample yields around 340,000 distinct CDR3 sequences; 20% to 25% were counted once. Under 15% of the sample is taken by the ten largest. This clonotype was seen at least ten times. No cognate antigen has been identified for it. No much larger clone is present one base from it, and per-base qualities are unavailable. The receptor's source is a male donor with ankylosing spondylitis or in good health (not recorded which). Sequenced material: blood, either unsorted or a sorted T cell fraction (not recorded which).

The sequenced DNA: TGTGCCAGCAGCCCCGGCCTGGGGCAGTACTTC. This sequence encodes CASSPGLGQYF. The chain uses TRBV28 and TRBJ2-7; the D gene is unclear. The V end loses 6 bases and the J end loses 9 bases, and a stretch of 12 bases separates them. The CDR3 runs 11 residues from the cysteine to the phenylalanine. Solely the CDR3 DNA is kept, with 33 bases framed from the first base. CDR1 and CDR2, looked up from the germline V gene, are MDHEN and SYDVKM.